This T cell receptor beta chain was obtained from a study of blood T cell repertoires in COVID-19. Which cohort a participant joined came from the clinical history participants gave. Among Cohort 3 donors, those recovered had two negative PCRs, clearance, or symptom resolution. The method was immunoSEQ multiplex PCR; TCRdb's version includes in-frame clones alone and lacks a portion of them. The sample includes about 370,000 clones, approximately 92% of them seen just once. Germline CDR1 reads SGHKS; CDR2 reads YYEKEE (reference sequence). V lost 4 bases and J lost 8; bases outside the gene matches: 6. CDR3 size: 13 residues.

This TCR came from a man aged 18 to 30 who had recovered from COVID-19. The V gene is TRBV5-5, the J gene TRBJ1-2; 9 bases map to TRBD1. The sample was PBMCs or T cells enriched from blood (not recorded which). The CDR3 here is CASSTRTGEGYTF. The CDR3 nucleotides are TGTGCCAGCAGCACCCGGACAGGGGAAGGCTACACCTTC.